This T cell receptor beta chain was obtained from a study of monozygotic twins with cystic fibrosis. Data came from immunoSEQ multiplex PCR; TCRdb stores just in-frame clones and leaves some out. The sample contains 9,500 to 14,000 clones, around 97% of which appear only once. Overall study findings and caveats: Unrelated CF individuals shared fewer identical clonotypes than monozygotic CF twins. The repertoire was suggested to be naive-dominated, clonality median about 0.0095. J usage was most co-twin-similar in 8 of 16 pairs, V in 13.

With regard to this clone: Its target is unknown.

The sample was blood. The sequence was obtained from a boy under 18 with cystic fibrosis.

CDR3: CASSLSGGTEAFF. CDR3 bases: TGTGCCAGCAGCTTGTCCGGGGGAACTGAAGCTTTCTTT. The V and J genes are TRBV5-4 and TRBJ1-1; maybe TRBD1 (5 bases). V dropped 1 base and J dropped 5 bases, with 9 bases sitting between them. Per the germline V gene, CDR1 is SGHNT and CDR2 is YYREEE (reference sequence). This CDR3 comprises 13 residues. Combining the CDR3 with reference TRBV5-4 and TRBJ1-1 gives the whole variable domain ETGVTQSPTHLIKTRGQQVTLRCSSQSGHNTVSWYQQALGQGPQFIFQYYREEENGRGNFPPRFSGLQFPNYSSELNVNALELDDSALYLCASSLSGGTEAFFGQGTRLTVV.